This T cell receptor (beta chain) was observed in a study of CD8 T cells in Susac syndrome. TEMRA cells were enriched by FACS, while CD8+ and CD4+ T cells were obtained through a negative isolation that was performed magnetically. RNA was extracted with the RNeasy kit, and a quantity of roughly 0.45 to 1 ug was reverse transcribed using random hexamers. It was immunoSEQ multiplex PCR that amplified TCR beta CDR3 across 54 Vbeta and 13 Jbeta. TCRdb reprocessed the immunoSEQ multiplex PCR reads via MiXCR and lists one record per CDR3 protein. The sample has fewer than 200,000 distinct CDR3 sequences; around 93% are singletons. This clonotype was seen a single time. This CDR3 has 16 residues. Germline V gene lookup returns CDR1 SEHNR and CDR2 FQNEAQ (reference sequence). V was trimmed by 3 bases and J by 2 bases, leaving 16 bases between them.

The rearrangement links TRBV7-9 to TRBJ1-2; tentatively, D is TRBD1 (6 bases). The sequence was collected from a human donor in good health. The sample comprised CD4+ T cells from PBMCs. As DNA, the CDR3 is TGTGCCAGCAGCTTCGGGGGGGCCCGGGGGAACTATGGCTACACCTTC. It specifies CASSFGGARGNYGYTF.